This T cell receptor (beta chain) was recovered during a study of blood T cells in healthy people across ages. Combining a sample-barcoded 5' primer with a J-beta primer mix, a second PCR ran for roughly 6 to 12 cycles. A template-switch adaptor with 12 random nucleotides tagged each cDNA molecule. TCRdb re-called the 5' RACE reads with MiXCR, one entry per CDR3 protein. The sample carries 540,000 or so distinct CDR3 sequences, nearly 25% recorded once. A minimum of 6 micrograms of total RNA was extracted per sample. V gave up 10 bases and J gave up 2 bases, with 15 bases separating them. In germline, CDR1 is MNHEY, CDR2 SVGAGI. This CDR3 is 13 amino acids long. A note on this clonotype: Its antigen remains unknown.

Overall study findings and caveats: Diversity was higher, and naive CD4+ cells more numerous, in long-lived donors than in aged donors.

The sample also formed part of further work on T cells of mothers and their children. That publication notes: Extracted RNA, in its entirety, went into cDNA synthesis at around 1.5 ug per 15 ul.

The origin of this receptor is a boy aged 5-17 years in good health. The sample was blood. The J gene is TRBJ2-7, the V gene TRBV6-5; D gene ambiguous. DNA of the CDR3: TGTGCCACCAAGGTAGAATTAACCTACGAGCAGTACTTC. Protein: CATKVELTYEQYF.